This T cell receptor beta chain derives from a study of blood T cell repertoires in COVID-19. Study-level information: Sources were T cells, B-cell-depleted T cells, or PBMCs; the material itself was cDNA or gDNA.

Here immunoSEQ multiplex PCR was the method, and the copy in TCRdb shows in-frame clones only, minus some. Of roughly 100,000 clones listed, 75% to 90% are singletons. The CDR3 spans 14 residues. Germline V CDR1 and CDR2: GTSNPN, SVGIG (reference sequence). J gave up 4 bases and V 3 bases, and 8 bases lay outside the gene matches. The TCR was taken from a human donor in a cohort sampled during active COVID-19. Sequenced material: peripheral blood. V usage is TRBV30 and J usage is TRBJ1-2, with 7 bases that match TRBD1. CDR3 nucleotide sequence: TGTGCCTGGAGCGCCGGGACAGAAATCTATGGCTACACCTTC. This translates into CAWSAGTEIYGYTF. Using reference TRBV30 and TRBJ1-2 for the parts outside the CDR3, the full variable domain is SQTIHQWPATLVQPVGSPLSLECTVEGTSNPNLYWYRQAAGRGLQLLFYSVGIGQISSEVPQNLSASRPQDRQFILSSKKLLLSDSGFYLCAWSAGTEIYGYTFGSGTRLTVV.